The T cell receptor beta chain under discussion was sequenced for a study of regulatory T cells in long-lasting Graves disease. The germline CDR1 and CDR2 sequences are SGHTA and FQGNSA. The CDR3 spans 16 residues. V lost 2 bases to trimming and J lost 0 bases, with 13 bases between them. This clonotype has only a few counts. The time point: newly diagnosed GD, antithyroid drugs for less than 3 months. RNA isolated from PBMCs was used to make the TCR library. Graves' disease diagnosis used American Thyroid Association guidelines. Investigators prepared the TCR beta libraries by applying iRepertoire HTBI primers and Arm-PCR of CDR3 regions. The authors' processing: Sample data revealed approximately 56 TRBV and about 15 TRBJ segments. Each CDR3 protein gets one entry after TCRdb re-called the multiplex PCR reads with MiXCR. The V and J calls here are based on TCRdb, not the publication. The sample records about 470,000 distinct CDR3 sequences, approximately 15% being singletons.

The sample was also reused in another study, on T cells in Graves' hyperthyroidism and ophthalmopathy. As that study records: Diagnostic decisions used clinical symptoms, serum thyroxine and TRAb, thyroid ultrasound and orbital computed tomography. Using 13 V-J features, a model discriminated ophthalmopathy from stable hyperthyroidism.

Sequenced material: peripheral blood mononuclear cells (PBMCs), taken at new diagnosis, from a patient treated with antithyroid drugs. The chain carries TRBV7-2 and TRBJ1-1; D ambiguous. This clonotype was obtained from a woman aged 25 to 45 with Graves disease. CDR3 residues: CASSLRRGFMNTEAFF. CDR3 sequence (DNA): TGTGCCAGCAGCTTACGCCGGGGTTTTATGAACACTGAAGCTTTCTTT.